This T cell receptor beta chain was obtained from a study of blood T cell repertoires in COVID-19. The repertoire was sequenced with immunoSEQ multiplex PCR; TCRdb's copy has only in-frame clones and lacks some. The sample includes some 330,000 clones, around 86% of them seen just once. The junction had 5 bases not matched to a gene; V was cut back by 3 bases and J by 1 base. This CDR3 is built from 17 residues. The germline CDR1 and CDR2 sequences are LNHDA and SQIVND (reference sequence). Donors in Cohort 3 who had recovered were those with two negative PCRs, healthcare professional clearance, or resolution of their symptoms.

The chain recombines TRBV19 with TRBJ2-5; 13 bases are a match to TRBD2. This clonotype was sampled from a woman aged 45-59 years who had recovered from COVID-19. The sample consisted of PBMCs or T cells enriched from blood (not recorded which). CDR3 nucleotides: TGTGCCAGTAGTATTCAGACTAGCGGGGGGTTCCAAGAGACCCAGTACTTC. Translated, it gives CASSIQTSGGFQETQYF.